Sequencing of this T cell receptor (beta chain) was carried out in a study of blood T cell repertoires in COVID-19. The age range of participants was about 18 to 95 years, with residence in about two dozen US areas. Authors' processing steps: Using reference gene primer amplification, nucleated cell counts were estimated. Some clones are missing from TCRdb's copy, which holds only in-frame ones; the method was immunoSEQ multiplex PCR. The DNA was the basis for D and trimming; V, J and clone size are from that table. The sample lists around 230,000 clones, about nine tenths occurring once. The source is a woman in her 40s with acute COVID-19. Sequencing was carried out using PBMCs or T cells enriched from blood (not recorded which).

The CDR3 region is CASSQGPPSGTVFF. In nucleotides, the CDR3 is TGCGCCAGCAGCCAAGGACCCCCTTCAGGAACGGTGTTTTTT. The V gene is TRBV4-1, the J gene TRBJ1-4, with no clear D. The CDR3 is made up of 14 amino acids. CDR1 MGHRA and CDR2 YSYEKL come from the germline V gene. Trimming removed 1 base at V and 15 bases at J, with 18 bases between.